Below are 21 T cell receptor beta chains sequenced from a single sample in a study of identical twins (dated by TCRdb to 2016 to 2017). Libraries were constructed by 5' RACE. Data came from an Illumina HiSeq 2000. The public sequencing data were trimmed at Q25 with fastp and processed into clonotypes with MiXCR by TCRdb, which kept only in-frame beta chains. Rows are combined by CDR3 protein, so each entry shows the most common genes and DNA. The sample includes 700,000 or so distinct CDR3 sequences, with more than 6.5% observed a single time. 0.75% to 1% of the sample is held by the ten biggest clonotypes. This sample also appeared in a second study, on yellow fever vaccine responses in identical twins.

The sample comprised PBMCs. The receptors originated from a woman under 30 in good health.

Ten or more counts support this clonotype. This CDR3 reads CASSFGGNEQFF. The CDR3 coding sequence is TGTGCCAGCAGCTTCGGCGGTAATGAGCAGTTCTTC. This chain links TRBV12-3 or TRBV12-4 with TRBJ2-1; no clear D gene. Between the trimmed V and J ends, which lost 6 bases and 7 bases, there was a span of 10 bases. This CDR3 region has 12 residues.

This clonotype was seen more than once but under ten times. This rearrangement joins TRBV20-1 to TRBJ2-7; D gene unclear. Trimming took 5 bases from V and 0 from J, leaving 8 bases between them. Per germline, CDR1 DFQATT and CDR2 SNEGSKA (reference sequence). The CDR3 has 12 amino acids. The CDR3 nucleotides are TGCAGTGCTCGGGCTACCTCCTACGAGCAGTACTTC. It specifies CSARATSYEQYF.

The sample holds many counts of this clonotype. This chain connects TRBV19 to TRBJ2-2, with 7 nucleotides matching TRBD2. In germline, CDR1 is LNHDA, CDR2 SQIVND (reference sequence). Trimming removed 6 bases from V and 2 bases from J; junction bases left unmatched: 6. This CDR3 comprises 15 residues. CDR3 protein: CASRTAGSNTGELFF. CDR3 DNA sequence: TGTGCCAGTAGAACAGCGGGAAGCAACACCGGGGAGCTGTTTTTT.

The CDR3 sequence: CASSQVPGQGPYEQYF. CDR3 coding DNA: TGTGCCAGCAGCCAAGTTCCAGGACAGGGCCCCTACGAGCAGTACTTC. The chain employs TRBV14 and TRBJ2-7; 8 positions agree with TRBD1. The J segment lost 2 bases and the V segment lost 1 base, leaving 7 bases of the junction unmatched. The germline V gene encodes CDR1 SGHDN and CDR2 FVKESK. The CDR3 is 16 amino acids.

This clonotype has a handful of counts. This rearrangement joins TRBV12-3 or TRBV12-4 to TRBJ2-1; D perhaps matches TRBD2 (5 bases). V was shortened by 6 bases and J by 5 bases, with 11 bases between the two germline ends. The CDR3 has 13 residues. The CDR3 loop is CASRKLVHNEQFF. The CDR3 DNA reads TGTGCCAGCAGAAAACTAGTCCACAATGAGCAGTTCTTC.

The table lists this clonotype with a few counts. The chain employs TRBV30 and TRBJ2-7; TRBD1 aligns across 7 bases. There are 12 residues in the CDR3. Germline CDR1 is GTSNPN and CDR2 is SVGIG (reference sequence). Unmatched junction bases numbered 6, after V lost 3 bases and J lost 7 bases. CDR3 in amino acids: CAWRDDREEQYF. CDR3 coding DNA: TGTGCCTGGAGGGATGACAGGGAAGAGCAGTACTTC.

This clonotype was observed a few times. The chain employs TRBV5-1 and TRBJ2-7, with D uncertain. Trimming cost V 3 bases and J 3 bases, with 16 bases left between them. Germline V gene data show CDR1 as SGHRS and CDR2 as YFSETQ. The CDR3 totals 15 residues. The CDR3 loop reads CASSYGTPSGYEQYF. DNA of the CDR3: TGCGCCAGCAGCTACGGTACTCCCTCCGGCTACGAGCAGTACTTC.

This clonotype was recorded once. V and J are TRBV10-3 and TRBJ1-1, with D perhaps TRBD1 (6 bases). The V gene's germline CDR1 is ENHRY and CDR2 SYGVKD. This CDR3 region has 14 residues. V lost 10 bases, J lost 1 base, and 16 bases lay in between. CDR3 nucleotide sequence: TGTGCCACAGCCGGGGGGCCGACGAACACTGAAGCTTTCTTT. This translates into CATAGGPTNTEAFF.

This clonotype was seen many times. CDR3 coding DNA: TGTGCCAGCAGCAGGGGGCTCGATCAGCCCCAGCATTTT. Translation: CASSRGLDQPQHF. The chain has TRBV14 and TRBJ1-5; TRBD1 agrees at 7 bases. Trimming cost V 5 bases and J 5 bases; bases outside gene matches: 3. Germline CDR1 is SGHDN and CDR2 is FVKESK. The CDR3 length is 13 residues.

This clonotype was counted a few times. The chain recombines TRBV27 with TRBJ1-5, with TRBD1 matching over 9 bases. Germline V gives CDR1 MNHEY, CDR2 SMNVEV (reference sequence). The CDR3 length is 18 residues. The ends lost 2 bases at V and 2 bases at J; junction bases unmatched: 10. As DNA, the CDR3 is TGTGCCAGCAGTTTACAGGGACAGGGCCCCTACGGCAATCAGCCCCAGCATTTT. Amino acids: CASSLQGQGPYGNQPQHF.

This clonotype showed up just a few times. V and J are TRBV7-8 and TRBJ2-7, with D unclear. CDR1 SGHVS and CDR2 FQNEAQ come from the germline V gene. The CDR3 totals 13 residues. The V end lost 5 bases, the J end lost 7 bases, and 15 bases lay between the germline ends. The CDR3 region has the DNA TGTGCCAGCAGCCTTGGCGTTCCTGAAGAGCAGTACTTC. It specifies CASSLGVPEEQYF.

At least ten counts were recorded for this clonotype. The chain couples TRBV5-1 to TRBJ2-1, with D perhaps TRBD2 (5 bases). The CDR3 is made up of 15 amino acids. Between the trimmed V and J ends, which lost 2 bases and 2 bases, there was a span of 11 bases. Germline V gene lookup returns CDR1 SGHRS and CDR2 YFSETQ. This CDR3 is CASSLGGSTYNEQFF. DNA for the CDR3: TGCGCCAGCAGCTTAGGTGGGAGCACCTACAATGAGCAGTTCTTC.

This clonotype was observed a handful of times. V gene TRBV27 combines with J gene TRBJ2-2; maybe TRBD2 (5 bases). The V gene lost 3 bases and the J gene lost 6 bases, with 8 bases spanning the gap. Germline CDR1 is MNHEY and CDR2 is SMNVEV (reference sequence). The CDR3 covers 13 residues. CDR3 nucleotides: TGTGCCAGCAGTTTCAGCGGTCCCGGGGAGCTGTTTTTT. Amino acids: CASSFSGPGELFF.

The CDR3 loop is CASSLGAMNTEAFF. CDR3 coding DNA: TGCGCCAGCAGCTTGGGGGCTATGAACACTGAAGCTTTCTTT. V usage is TRBV5-1 and J usage is TRBJ1-1; D is unclear. Germline-derived CDR1 and CDR2 are SGHRS and YFSETQ. CDR3 length: 14 residues. V was cut by 0 bases and J by 0 bases, with 6 bases left in between.

This clonotype was seen more than once but under ten times. This CDR3 reads CASSPQVVETQYF. In DNA form, the CDR3 reads TGTGCCAGCAGCCCCCAGGTGGTAGAGACCCAGTACTTC. The chain is built from TRBV7-8 and TRBJ2-5; no clear D. V shed 5 bases and J shed 4 bases, with 11 bases lying between them. The CDR3 has 13 amino acids. Germline assignment: CDR1 SGHVS and CDR2 FQNEAQ.

The chain employs TRBV5-1 and TRBJ2-5; D is ambiguous. V dropped 2 bases and J dropped 7 bases, with 12 bases sitting between them. This CDR3 has 13 residues. Looked up from germline, CDR1 is SGHRS and CDR2 is YFSETQ. CDR3 sequence reads: CASSFSTDTTQYF. The CDR3 DNA is TGCGCCAGCAGCTTCTCCACGGATACGACCCAGTACTTC.

This clonotype was picked up many times. The V and J genes are TRBV12-3 or TRBV12-4 and TRBJ2-5, with D uncertain. Trimming took off 8 bases at V and 2 bases at J, with 9 bases between the two ends. This CDR3 spans 12 amino acids. This CDR3 reads CASGPRQETQYF. The CDR3 coding sequence is TGTGCCAGCGGTCCACGACAAGAGACCCAGTACTTC.

This chain connects TRBV7-9 to TRBJ2-7; 7 bases are shared with TRBD1. The CDR3 extends over 13 amino acids. CDR1 and CDR2 from the germline V gene are SEHNR and FQNEAQ (reference sequence). The ends lost 7 bases at V and 2 bases at J; junction bases unmatched: 5. The CDR3 sequence is CASTQTGTYEQYF. CDR3 bases: TGTGCCAGCACCCAGACAGGGACCTACGAGCAGTACTTC. Complete variable domain (other parts from reference TRBV7-9 and TRBJ2-7): DTGVSQNPRHKITKRGQNVTFRCDPISEHNRLYWYRQTLGQGPEFLTYFQNEAQLEKSRLLSDRFSAERPKGSFSTLEIQRTEQGDSAMYLCASTQTGTYEQYFGPGTRLTVT.

This clonotype was recorded at least ten times. J is TRBJ2-1 and V is TRBV7-2; possibly TRBD2 for D (5 bases). Per the germline V gene, CDR1 is SGHTA and CDR2 is FQGNSA. V dropped 3 bases and J dropped 10 bases, with 10 bases sitting between them. CDR3 length equals 12 residues. CDR3 residues: CASSLLAREQFF. The CDR3, as DNA: TGTGCCAGCAGCTTGCTAGCCCGAGAGCAGTTCTTC.

This clonotype was counted at least ten times. The chain uses TRBV7-9 and TRBJ1-1; 10 bases line up with TRBD1. The CDR3 runs to 14 residues. The germline CDR1 and CDR2 sequences are SEHNR and FQNEAQ (reference sequence). The trim removed 3 bases at V and 6 bases at J, leaving 4 bases unmatched. The CDR3 nucleotides are TGTGCCAGCAGCTTGGCCGGGACAGGGGCTGAAGCTTTCTTT. Residues: CASSLAGTGAEAFF.

The chain carries TRBV5-6 and TRBJ1-1, with D uncertain. CDR1 is SGHDT, CDR2 YYEEEE, per germline. Between the trimmed V and J ends, which lost 1 base and 11 bases, there was a span of 15 bases. There are 13 residues in the CDR3. CDR3 in DNA: TGTGCCAGCAGCTTGTCCCGAGCACGAGGGGCTTTCTTT. This sequence encodes CASSLSRARGAFF.